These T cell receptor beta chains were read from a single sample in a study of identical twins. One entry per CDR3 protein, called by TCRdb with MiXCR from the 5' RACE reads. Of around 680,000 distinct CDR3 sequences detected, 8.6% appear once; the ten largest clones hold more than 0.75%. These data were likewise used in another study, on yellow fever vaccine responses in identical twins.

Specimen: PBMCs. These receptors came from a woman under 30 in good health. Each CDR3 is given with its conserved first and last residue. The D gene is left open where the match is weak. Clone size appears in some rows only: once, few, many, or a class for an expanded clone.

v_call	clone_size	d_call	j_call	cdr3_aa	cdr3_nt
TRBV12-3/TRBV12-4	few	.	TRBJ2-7	CASSLTSDAAYEQYF	TGTGCCAGCAGTTTAACGTCGGACGCAGCCTACGAGCAGTACTTC
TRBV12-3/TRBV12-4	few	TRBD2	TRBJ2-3	CASNTGGHDTQYF	TGTGCCAGCAATACGGGGGGGCACGATACGCAGTATTTT
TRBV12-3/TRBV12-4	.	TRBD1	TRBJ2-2	CASSFVPGPQGAGELFF	TGTGCCAGCAGTTTTGTGCCCGGTCCTCAGGGGGCCGGGGAGCTGTTTTTT
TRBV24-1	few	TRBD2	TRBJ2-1	CATSDPGTSGRDEQFF	TGTGCCACCAGTGATCCCGGGACTAGCGGGCGGGATGAGCAGTTCTTC
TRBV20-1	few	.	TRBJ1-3	CSARVAGNTIYF	TGCAGTGCTAGAGTGGCTGGAAACACCATATATTTT
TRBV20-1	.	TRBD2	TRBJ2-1	CCARDSFPGLHYNEQFF	TGCTGTGCTAGAGATTCATTTCCGGGACTACACTACAATGAGCAGTTCTTC
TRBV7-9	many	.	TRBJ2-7	CASSLESEESSYEQYF	TGTGCCAGCAGCTTAGAGTCCGAGGAGAGCTCCTACGAGCAGTACTTC
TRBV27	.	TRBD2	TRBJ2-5	CASSPIPLAESIQETQYF	TGTGCCAGCAGTCCAATCCCACTAGCGGAGTCGATTCAAGAGACCCAGTACTTC
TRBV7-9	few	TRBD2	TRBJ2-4	CASSDSAGLKNIQYF	TGTGCCAGCTCAGATTCAGCGGGGCTTAAAAACATTCAGTACTTC
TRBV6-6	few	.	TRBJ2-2	CASNDRGAGELFF	TGTGCCAGCAACGACCGAGGTGCCGGGGAGCTGTTTTTT
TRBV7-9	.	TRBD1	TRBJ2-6	CTPGQGAGANVLTF	TGTACACCGGGACAGGGGGCTGGGGCCAACGTCCTGACTTTC
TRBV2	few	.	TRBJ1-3	CASSEGTVRAGNTIYF	TGTGCCAGCAGTGAAGGGACAGTAAGGGCTGGAAACACCATATATTTT
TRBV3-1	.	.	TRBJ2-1	CALRHRSSELTYNEQFF	TGTGCCCTCAGACACAGGAGCTCCGAATTAACCTACAATGAGCAGTTCTTC
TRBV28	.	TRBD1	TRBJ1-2	CASTPSGSGGNGYTF	TGTGCCAGCACCCCCTCAGGTTCAGGGGGAAATGGCTACACCTTC
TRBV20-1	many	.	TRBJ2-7	CSARALSGTPEQYF	TGCAGTGCTAGAGCGCTTAGCGGCACCCCGGAGCAGTACTTC
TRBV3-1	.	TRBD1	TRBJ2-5	CASRDSGTEETQYF	TGTGCCAGCAGGGACTCCGGGACAGAAGAGACCCAGTACTTC
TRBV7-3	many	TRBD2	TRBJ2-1	CASSPRGGTYNEQFF	TGTGCCAGCAGCCCCCGGGGGGGAACCTACAATGAGCAGTTCTTC
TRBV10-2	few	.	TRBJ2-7	CASSEGGHEQYF	TGCGCCAGCAGTGAAGGTGGCCACGAGCAGTACTTC
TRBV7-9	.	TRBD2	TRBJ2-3	CASSPQERGMGDTQYF	TGTGCCAGCAGCCCCCAGGAGCGGGGGATGGGGGATACGCAGTATTTT
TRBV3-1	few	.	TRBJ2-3	CASSRSGQRGDTQYF	TGTGCCAGCAGCCGGTCGGGACAGCGGGGAGATACGCAGTATTTT
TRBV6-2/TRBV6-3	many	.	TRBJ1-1	CASSYDGAGATEAFF	TGTGCCAGCAGTTACGACGGGGCAGGGGCGACTGAAGCTTTCTTT
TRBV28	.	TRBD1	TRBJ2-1	CASHYPRQGLFF	TGTGCCAGCCATTATCCCAGACAGGGGCTGTTCTTC
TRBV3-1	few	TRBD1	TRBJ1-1	CASSQDGSGTGMNTEAFF	TGTGCCAGCAGCCAAGATGGTTCTGGGACAGGTATGAACACTGAAGCTTTCTTT
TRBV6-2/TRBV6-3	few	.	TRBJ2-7	CASSFVWENYEQYF	TGTGCCAGCAGCTTTGTTTGGGAGAACTACGAGCAGTACTTC
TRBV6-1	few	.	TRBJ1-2	CASSPTGLHGYTF	TGTGCCAGCAGTCCCACGGGCCTTCATGGCTACACCTTC
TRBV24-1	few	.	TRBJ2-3	CATSDILGAQYF	TGTGCCACCAGTGATATCCTAGGAGCGCAGTATTTT
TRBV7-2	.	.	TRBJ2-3	CASSLTSNTDTQYF	TGTGCCAGCAGCTTAACCTCTAACACAGATACGCAGTATTTT
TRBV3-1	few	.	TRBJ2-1	CASTKPTSFEQFF	TGTGCCAGCACCAAACCTACTAGTTTTGAGCAGTTCTTC
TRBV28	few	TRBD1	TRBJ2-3	CASSRTGGIADTQYF	TGTGCCAGCAGCCGGACAGGGGGCATCGCAGATACGCAGTATTTT
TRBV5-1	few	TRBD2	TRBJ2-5	CASSGIRGGQETQYF	TGCGCCAGCAGCGGAATACGGGGAGGGCAAGAGACCCAGTACTTC
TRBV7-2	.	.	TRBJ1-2	CASSLAFRGAYGYTF	TGTGCCAGCAGCTTAGCGTTTCGAGGGGCCTATGGCTACACCTTC
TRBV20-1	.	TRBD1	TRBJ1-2	CSARRQGAEGYTF	TGCAGTGCAAGACGACAGGGGGCAGAAGGCTACACCTTC
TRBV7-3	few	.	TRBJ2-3	CASSPQFEYTQYF	TGTGCCAGCAGCCCGCAATTCGAATATACGCAGTATTTT